This TCR beta chain was identified in a study of identical twins. CDR3 length: 16 amino acids. The V segment lost 0 bases and the J segment 4 bases; nucleotides outside the gene matches: 6. The germline V gene encodes CDR1 MNHEY and CDR2 SVGAGI. TCRdb called the 5' RACE reads again in MiXCR, with one record for every CDR3 protein. Of approximately 220,000 distinct CDR3 sequences listed, over 8% are singletons. General study results and limits: The more abundant beta clonotypes in cord blood had fewer insertions, and memory repertoires did not show this.

As to this clonotype: The antigen is unknown.

Sequences were obtained from memory (CD45RO+) T cells sorted from blood. The gene calls are TRBV6-5 and TRBJ1-2; 9 bases are a match to TRBD1. The receptor was derived from a woman under 30 in good health. The CDR3 protein is CASSYSPGTGIYGYTF. CDR3 DNA: TGTGCCAGCAGTTACTCCCCCGGGACAGGGATCTATGGCTACACCTTC.